This T cell receptor beta chain was captured by sequencing in a study of T cell changes during pregnancy in multiple sclerosis. Sequencing used immunoSEQ multiplex PCR; TCRdb keeps in-frame clones, though not all of them. This sample has 70,000 to 95,000 clones, with 90% to 95% found just once. Germline-derived CDR1 and CDR2 are LNHDA and SQIVND (reference sequence). Trimming cost V 1 base and J 4 bases, with 10 bases left between them. The CDR3 contains 14 residues. This sample comprised peripheral blood, obtained in the third trimester of pregnancy. J is TRBJ1-2 and V is TRBV19, with D maybe TRBD1 (6 bases). The clonotype comes from a female donor with multiple sclerosis, enrolled in a pregnancy study. In DNA form, the CDR3 reads TGTGCCAGTAGTATAGTCCCGGACAGCTATGGCTACACCTTC. It specifies CASSIVPDSYGYTF.